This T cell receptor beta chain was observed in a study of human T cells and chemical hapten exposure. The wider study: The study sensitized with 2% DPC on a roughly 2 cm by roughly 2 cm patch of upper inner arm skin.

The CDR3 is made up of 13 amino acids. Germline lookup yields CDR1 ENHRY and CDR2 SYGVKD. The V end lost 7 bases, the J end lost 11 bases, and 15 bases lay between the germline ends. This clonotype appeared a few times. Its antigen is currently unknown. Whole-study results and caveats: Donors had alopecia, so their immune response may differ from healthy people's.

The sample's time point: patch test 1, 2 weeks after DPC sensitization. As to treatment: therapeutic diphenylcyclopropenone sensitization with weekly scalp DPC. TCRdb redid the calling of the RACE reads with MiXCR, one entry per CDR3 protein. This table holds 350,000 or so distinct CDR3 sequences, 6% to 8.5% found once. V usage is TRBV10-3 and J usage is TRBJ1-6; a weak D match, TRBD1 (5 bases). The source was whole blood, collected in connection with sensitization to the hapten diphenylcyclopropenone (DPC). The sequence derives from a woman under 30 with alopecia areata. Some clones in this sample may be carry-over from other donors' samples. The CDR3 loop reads CAITGGNSTPLHF. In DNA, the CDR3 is TGTGCCATCACCGGGGGGAATAGTACACCCCTCCACTTT.